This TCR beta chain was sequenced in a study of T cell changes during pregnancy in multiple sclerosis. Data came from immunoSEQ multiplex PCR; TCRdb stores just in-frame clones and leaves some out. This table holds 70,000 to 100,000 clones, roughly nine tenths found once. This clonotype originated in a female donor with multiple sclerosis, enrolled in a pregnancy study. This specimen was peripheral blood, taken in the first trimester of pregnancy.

This CDR3 reads CASSPVADGDTQYF. CDR3 in DNA: TGTGCCAGCAGCCCTGTGGCGGATGGGGATACGCAGTATTTT. This sequence joins TRBV7-2 and TRBJ2-3, with D unclear. CDR1 SGHTA and CDR2 FQGNSA come from the germline V gene. V shed 5 bases and J shed 6 bases, with 15 bases lying between them. The CDR3 is 14 residues long.